The 9 T cell receptor beta chains below were found in one sample sequenced in a study of vaccination effects on CD4 cells after COVID-19. At the end of less than 12 days of culture, CD4+ T cells were isolated. These receptors' targets are unknown. The data were produced by immunoSEQ multiplex PCR, yet TCRdb's version contains in-frame clones alone and is incomplete. This sample has over 65,000 clones, with approximately 77% found just once. This specimen consisted of CD4+ T cells from PBMCs cultured without peptide, obtained before COVID-19 vaccination. The receptors derive from a human donor who received a COVID-19 vaccine.

The rearrangement uses TRBV11-2 and TRBJ2-6; D might be TRBD2 (7 bases). With 4 bases removed from V and 2 bases from J, the gap between germline ends came to 15 bases. CDR1 is SGHAT, CDR2 FQNNGV, per germline. This CDR3 is built from 17 residues. CDR3 loop: CASSSWGGAAGANVLTF. CDR3 in DNA: TGTGCCAGCAGCTCCTGGGGGGGCGCAGCTGGGGCCAACGTCCTGACTTTC.

The V call is TRBV7-3, the J call TRBJ2-1; TRBD2 agrees at 11 bases. CDR1 and CDR2 (germline): SGHTA, FQGTGA. The length of the CDR3 is 15 residues. V lost 2 bases, J lost 6 bases, and 3 bases stayed unmatched. Here the CDR3 DNA reads TGTGCCAGCAGCTTATATGGGACTAGCGGCAATGAGCAGTTCTTC. Translating it yields CASSLYGTSGNEQFF. Full variable domain (missing parts from reference TRBV7-3 and TRBJ2-1): GAGVSQTPSNKVTEKGKYVELRCDPISGHTALYWYRQSLGQGPEFLIYFQGTGAADDSGLPNDRFFAVRPEGSVSTLKIQRTERGDSAVYLCASSLYGTSGNEQFFGPGTRLTVL.

This sequence joins TRBV5-1 and TRBJ2-5, with unresolved D. This CDR3 spans 11 amino acids. Deletions cut 6 bases from V and 2 bases from J, with 5 bases between. Per germline, CDR1 SGHRS and CDR2 YFSETQ. This CDR3 is CASTIQETQYF. Written as DNA, the CDR3 is TGCGCCAGCACCATTCAAGAGACCCAGTACTTC. The whole variable domain, remainder taken from reference TRBV5-1 and TRBJ2-5, is KAGVTQTPRYLIKTRGQQVTLSCSPISGHRSVSWYQQTPGQGLQFLFEYFSETQRNKGNFPGRFSGRQFSNSRSEMNVSTLELGDSALYLCASTIQETQYFGPGTRLLVL.

The V gene is TRBV19, the J gene TRBJ2-6; TRBD1 matches 12 bases. CDR1 is LNHDA, CDR2 SQIVND, per germline (reference sequence). V was pared by 10 bases and J by 2 bases, with 9 bases of the junction left unmatched. CDR3 size: 17 residues. CDR3 amino acids: CATQHGTGGTGANVLTF. CDR3 coding DNA: TGTGCCACTCAACACGGGACAGGGGGCACTGGGGCCAACGTCCTGACTTTC.

The J gene is TRBJ1-6, the V gene TRBV18; D unclear. Trimming took 3 bases from V and 7 from J, leaving 7 bases between them. Germline V gives CDR1 KGHSH, CDR2 LQKENI. This CDR3 comprises 13 residues. The CDR3 sequence is CASSPAENSPLHF. DNA of the CDR3: TGTGCCAGCTCACCCGCGGAAAATTCACCCCTCCACTTT.

This sequence joins TRBV5-1 and TRBJ2-5, with D maybe TRBD2 (7 bases). Germline V gene lookup returns CDR1 SGHRS and CDR2 YFSETQ. Trimming cost V 4 bases and J 9 bases, with 16 bases left between them. The CDR3 runs 13 residues. The CDR3 region has the DNA TGCGCCAGCAGCCCCCTAGGGGGGGAGGCCCAGTACTTC. It yields the protein CASSPLGGEAQYF.

This clone was seen only once. J is TRBJ1-4 and V is TRBV29-1, with 10 bases fitting TRBD1. Trimming cost V 7 bases and J 5 bases; bases outside gene matches: 4. Germline V gene lookup returns CDR1 SQVTM and CDR2 ANQGSEA. This CDR3 is 13 amino acids long. CDR3 amino acids: CSAMGQGNEKLFF. The DNA of the CDR3 is TGCAGCGCTATGGGACAGGGGAATGAAAAACTGTTTTTT.

The gene calls are TRBV19 and TRBJ2-3; D may correspond to TRBD1 or TRBD2 (6 bases each). CDR1 and CDR2 (germline): LNHDA, SQIVND (reference sequence). There are 13 residues in the CDR3. V gave up 5 bases and J gave up 5 bases, with 11 bases separating them. Here the CDR3 reads CASSGGRGDTQYF. CDR3 DNA sequence: TGTGCCAGTAGTGGGGGGCGGGGAGATACGCAGTATTTT.

This clone came up a few times. The gene calls are TRBV11-3 and TRBJ2-2, with a tentative D call TRBD2 (6 bases). This CDR3 spans 14 amino acids. V lost 3 bases to trimming and J lost 6 bases, with 11 bases between them. Germline CDR1 is SGHNT and CDR2 is YENEEA. CDR3 amino acids: CASSFGGVAGELFF. The CDR3 DNA follows: TGTGCCAGCAGCTTTGGAGGGGTGGCCGGGGAGCTGTTTTTT.